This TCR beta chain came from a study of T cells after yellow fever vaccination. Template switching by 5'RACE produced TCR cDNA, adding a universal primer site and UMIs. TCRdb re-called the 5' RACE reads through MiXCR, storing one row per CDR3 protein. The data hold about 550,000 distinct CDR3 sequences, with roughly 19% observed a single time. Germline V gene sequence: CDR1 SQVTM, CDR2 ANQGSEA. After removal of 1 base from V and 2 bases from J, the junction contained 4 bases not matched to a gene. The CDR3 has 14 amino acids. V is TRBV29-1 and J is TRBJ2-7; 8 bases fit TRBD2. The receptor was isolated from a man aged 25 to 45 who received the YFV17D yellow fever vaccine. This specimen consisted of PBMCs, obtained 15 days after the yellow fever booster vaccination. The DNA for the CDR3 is TGCAGCGTTGAAGGGCTAGCGGGTACCTACGAGCAGTACTTC. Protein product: CSVEGLAGTYEQYF.